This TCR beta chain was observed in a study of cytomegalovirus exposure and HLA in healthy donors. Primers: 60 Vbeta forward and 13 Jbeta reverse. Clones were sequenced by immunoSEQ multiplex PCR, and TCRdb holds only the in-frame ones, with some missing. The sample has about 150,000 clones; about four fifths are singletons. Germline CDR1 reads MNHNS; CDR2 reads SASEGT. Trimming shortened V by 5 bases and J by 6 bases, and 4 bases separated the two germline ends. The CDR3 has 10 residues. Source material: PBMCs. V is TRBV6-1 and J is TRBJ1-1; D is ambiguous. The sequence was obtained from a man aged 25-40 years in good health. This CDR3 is CASSRSEAFF. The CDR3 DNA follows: TGTGCCAGCAGTCGGTCTGAAGCTTTCTTT.